One and the same sample provided the 21 T cell receptor beta chains below, sequenced in a study of neurological immune-mediated disorders. Time point specified: longitudinal time-point 3. TCRdb recomputed calls from the 5' RACE reads with MiXCR, one row per CDR3 protein. The data show tens of thousands of distinct CDR3 sequences, more than 9.5% seen once. Sequencing was carried out using PBMCs. The receptors stem from a male donor with HTLV-1-associated myelopathy (HAM/TSP).

About this clonotype: An end of the junction differs from the germline gene, which may be a read error. The chain employs TRBV7-9 and TRBJ1-1; the match to TRBD1 covers 9 bases. The CDR3 is 15 residues long. The germline CDR1 and CDR2 sequences are SEHNR and FQNEAQ (reference sequence). CDR3 sequence: CVSSFGTGWNTEAFF. The CDR3 DNA reads TGTGTCAGCAGCTTTGGGACAGGGTGGAACACTGAAGCTTTCTTT. The variable domain in full, completed from reference TRBV7-9 and TRBJ1-1, reads DTGVSQNPRHKITKRGQNVTFRCDPISEHNRLYWYRQTLGQGPEFLTYFQNEAQLEKSRLLSDRFSAERPKGSFSTLEIQRTEQGDSAMYLCVSSFGTGWNTEAFFGQGTRLTVV.

This clonotype was found many times. The chain has TRBV16 and TRBJ2-7, with D possibly matching TRBD1 (6 bases). CDR3 size: 14 residues. Per germline, CDR1 KGHSY and CDR2 FQNENV. V lost 0 bases, J lost 2 bases, and 8 bases lay in between. Here the CDR3 DNA reads TGTGCCAGCAGCCAATCCGGGACAACCTACGAGCAGTACTTC. Translation gives CASSQSGTTYEQYF.

This clonotype was observed many times. This chain links TRBV7-9 with TRBJ2-7; no reliable D call. The CDR3 runs 14 residues. The V end was cut by 0 bases, the J end by 5 bases, with 11 bases between. The germline V gene has CDR1 SEHNR and CDR2 FQNEAQ (reference sequence). The CDR3 DNA is TGTGCCAGCAGCTTAGCCCCTGGGCCTGACGAGCAGTACTTC. It translates to CASSLAPGPDEQYF.

This clonotype has a count of ten or more. This chain joins TRBV10-3 and TRBJ1-3; 11 bases align to TRBD1. The CDR3 is 15 amino acids. Looked up from germline, CDR1 is ENHRY and CDR2 is SYGVKD. V gave up 5 bases and J gave up 3 bases; unmatched junction bases: 3. The CDR3 region is CAISTGTGGGNTIYF. The CDR3 DNA is TGTGCCATCAGTACCGGGACAGGGGGTGGAAACACCATATATTTT.

This clonotype came up a few times. The chain has TRBV5-1 and TRBJ2-6, with a possible D match to TRBD2 (6 bases). The V and J ends lost 0 bases and 2 bases respectively, with 9 bases between them. The V gene's germline CDR1 is SGHRS and CDR2 YFSETQ. The CDR3 sequence is 16 residues long. The DNA of the CDR3 is TGCGCCAGCAGCTTGGCGTCGGGGGCTGGGGCCAACGTCCTGACTTTC. Residues: CASSLASGAGANVLTF. Full variable domain (remainder filled in from reference TRBV5-1 and TRBJ2-6): KAGVTQTPRYLIKTRGQQVTLSCSPISGHRSVSWYQQTPGQGLQFLFEYFSETQRNKGNFPGRFSGRQFSNSRSEMNVSTLELGDSALYLCASSLASGAGANVLTFGAGSRLTVL.

Many counts were recorded for this clonotype. The chain joins TRBV10-2 to TRBJ1-2; D might be TRBD1 (6 bases). With 8 bases removed from V and 8 bases from J, the gap between germline ends came to 18 bases. This CDR3 comprises 13 residues. CDR1 is WSHSY, CDR2 SAAADI, per germline. The CDR3 is CASSYSQGNGYTF. In DNA form, the CDR3 reads TGCGCCAGCTCCTACAGCCAGGGGAACGGCTACACCTTC.

Many counts were recorded for this clonotype. The chain has TRBV5-1 and TRBJ1-2, with D maybe TRBD1 (6 bases). The CDR3 length is 13 residues. CDR1 and CDR2 from the germline V gene are SGHRS and YFSETQ. V shed 4 bases and J shed 7 bases, with 14 bases lying between them. CDR3: CASSTLDSRGYTF. Here the CDR3 DNA reads TGCGCCAGCAGCACCCTGGACAGTCGTGGCTACACCTTC.

This clonotype occurred many times. The chain is built from TRBV6-1 and TRBJ1-3; D is unclear. This CDR3 contains 14 residues. V lost 3 bases and J lost 2, with 8 bases in between. The germline V gene has CDR1 MNHNS and CDR2 SASEGT. The CDR3 DNA is TGTGCCAGCAGTGAGATGGCGGCTGGAAACACCATATATTTT. Encoded protein: CASSEMAAGNTIYF.

The table lists this clonotype with many counts. V gene TRBV5-1 combines with J gene TRBJ1-2; 7 bases are a match to TRBD1. This CDR3 is built from 13 residues. CDR1 is SGHRS and CDR2 is YFSETQ in the germline V gene. V lost 0 bases to trimming and J lost 8 bases; unmatched junction nucleotides: 4. The CDR3 DNA sequence: TGCGCCAGCAGCTTGGGCGGACAGGAAGGCTACACCTTC. Protein product: CASSLGGQEGYTF. Filled out from reference TRBV5-1 and TRBJ1-2, the complete variable domain reads KAGVTQTPRYLIKTRGQQVTLSCSPISGHRSVSWYQQTPGQGLQFLFEYFSETQRNKGNFPGRFSGRQFSNSRSEMNVSTLELGDSALYLCASSLGGQEGYTFGSGTRLTVV.

This clonotype has a handful of counts. V gene TRBV7-6 combines with J gene TRBJ2-1; 14 nucleotides match TRBD2. The CDR3 consists of 18 residues. The germline V gene has CDR1 SGHVS and CDR2 FNYEAQ. V lost 5 bases and J lost 2; bases outside the gene matches: 8. The CDR3 nucleotides are TGTGCCAGCAGCATGACTAGCGGGGGGGCCCGAGCCTACAATGAGCAGTTCTTC. This sequence encodes CASSMTSGGARAYNEQFF. Together with reference TRBV7-6 and TRBJ2-1, the CDR3 gives the full variable domain: GAGVSQSPRYKVTKRGQDVALRCDPISGHVSLYWYRQALGQGPEFLTYFNYEAQQDKSGLPNDRFSAERPEGSISTLTIQRTEQRDSAMYRCASSMTSGGARAYNEQFFGPGTRLTVL.

In this sample, this clonotype turned up many times. The CDR3 nucleotides are TGCGCCAGCAGCTTTGGGGGCACCGGGGAGCTGTTTTTT. Protein sequence: CASSFGGTGELFF. The chain links TRBV5-1 to TRBJ2-2; D tentatively fits TRBD1 or TRBD2 (5 bases each). Trimming cost V 2 bases and J 4 bases, with 6 bases left between them. The CDR3 consists of 13 residues. Germline CDR1 is SGHRS and CDR2 is YFSETQ.

In this sample, this clonotype turned up many times. The chain recombines TRBV6-5 with TRBJ2-5; D gene unclear. Between the trimmed V and J ends, which lost 6 bases and 5 bases, there was a span of 10 bases. CDR3 size: 12 residues. The V gene's germline CDR1 is MNHEY and CDR2 SVGAGI. Written as DNA, the CDR3 is TGTGCCAGCAGCCCCCTTCAGGAGACCCAGTACTTC. Residues: CASSPLQETQYF.

The J gene is TRBJ1-2, the V gene TRBV12-3 or TRBV12-4; D is undetermined. CDR3 length: 14 residues. V was shortened by 6 bases and J by 6 bases, with 17 bases between the two germline ends. CDR3 nucleotides: TGTGCCAGCAGCCTGACGGGAGAGGTCGATGGCTACACCTTC. It translates to CASSLTGEVDGYTF.

This chain joins TRBV7-9 and TRBJ2-1; 7 positions agree with TRBD1. CDR3 size: 14 residues. Germline loops: CDR1 SEHNR, CDR2 FQNEAQ (reference sequence). Losses at the gene ends were 8 bases for V and 4 bases for J; bases not matched to a gene: 8. The CDR3 region is CASRADRAYNEQFF. The CDR3 nucleotides are TGTGCCAGCCGAGCCGACAGGGCTTACAATGAGCAGTTCTTC.

The sample holds many counts of this clonotype. As DNA, the CDR3 is TGTGCCAGCAGCTCCTCGACAGGGGGGCTCCCCTACGAGCAGTACTTC. It encodes CASSSSTGGLPYEQYF. The chain carries TRBV7-8 and TRBJ2-7; 9 bases are shared with TRBD1. CDR3 length: 16 residues. The germline V gene encodes CDR1 SGHVS and CDR2 FQNEAQ. V gave up 4 bases and J gave up 2 bases; unmatched junction bases: 9.

This clonotype was counted at least ten times. This rearrangement joins TRBV7-3 to TRBJ2-1, with D possibly being TRBD2 (6 bases). The CDR3 contains 13 residues. Germline CDR1 reads SGHTA; CDR2 reads FQGTGA. V lost 4 bases to trimming and J lost 9 bases, with 13 bases between them. The DNA for the CDR3 is TGTGCCAGCAGCTCGGGGGTAGGTGGTGAGCAGTTCTTC. Translating it yields CASSSGVGGEQFF.

Ten or more counts support this clonotype. The junction differs from germline at one of its ends, possibly a read error. V is TRBV7-7 and J is TRBJ2-7; TRBD2 matches 7 bases. This CDR3 spans 14 amino acids. Germline values: CDR1 SSHAT, CDR2 FNYEAQ (reference sequence). CDR3 loop: CASSLGRGTYEQYF. CDR3 sequence (DNA): TGTGCTAGCAGCTTAGGGAGGGGAACCTACGAGCAGTACTTC. Variable domain in full (rest from reference TRBV7-7 and TRBJ2-7): GAGVSQSPRYKVTKRGQDVTLRCDPISSHATLYWYQQALGQGPEFLTYFNYEAQPDKSGLPSDRFSAERPEGSISTLTIQRTEQRDSAMYRCASSLGRGTYEQYFGPGTRLTVT.

This clonotype was found many times. The chain links TRBV27 to TRBJ1-6; no definite D call. Germline CDR1 is MNHEY and CDR2 is SMNVEV (reference sequence). The ends were cut back, 7 bases at V and 4 bases at J, with 8 bases in the middle. The CDR3 spans 13 residues. The DNA of the CDR3 is TGTGCCAGCACAAGCAATTATAATTCACCCCTCCACTTT. It is translated as CASTSNYNSPLHF.

This clonotype was counted at least ten times. The V gene is TRBV7-2, the J gene TRBJ2-3, with 10 bases lining up with TRBD2. Trimming at V came to 3 bases and at J to 7 bases, leaving 7 bases not matched to a gene. Looked up from germline, CDR1 is SGHTA and CDR2 is FQGNSA. The CDR3 has 15 residues. CDR3 in amino acids: CASSFAETSGHTQYF. Here the CDR3 DNA reads TGTGCCAGCAGCTTCGCAGAGACTAGCGGGCATACGCAGTATTTT.

In this sample, this clonotype turned up many times. This chain links TRBV5-1 with TRBJ1-1; D not certain. V was trimmed by 2 bases and J by 7 bases, leaving 12 bases between them. Germline V gene lookup returns CDR1 SGHRS and CDR2 YFSETQ. CDR3 length equals 13 residues. The CDR3 DNA reads TGCGCCAGCAGCTTAATCCCTACTGATGAAGCTTTCTTT. This sequence encodes CASSLIPTDEAFF.

The table lists this clonotype with a count of one. The germline gene is not matched at one end of the junction; a read error may be the cause. The V call is TRBV5-6, the J call TRBJ1-4, with TRBD1 as a possible D gene (6 bases). Germline loops: CDR1 SGHDT, CDR2 YYEEEE. CDR3 length: 14 residues. The CDR3 coding sequence is TGTGCCAGCAGCTTGGAGGACAGAAATGAAAAACTGCTTTTT. Its translation: CASSLEDRNEKLLF.